The source of this T cell receptor beta chain is a study of radiation and T cells in renal cell carcinoma. Germline V lookup: CDR1 ENHRY, CDR2 SYGVKD. With 2 bases removed from V and 0 bases from J, the gap between germline ends came to 6 bases. The CDR3 spans 14 residues. The time point is: baseline pretreatment blood. Treatment noted: 15 Gy SBRT to primary tumor, nephrectomy 4 weeks later. Radiation-treated patients gave blood at baseline, week 2 and week 4. Clear cell pathology was present in this patient's renal cell carcinoma. The study's findings and limits: Without pretreatment biopsies, baseline tumor clonotype presence was undetermined.

A word on this clone: Its antigen is unidentified.

Using immunoSEQ multiplex PCR, the repertoire was profiled, and TCRdb retains in-frame clones only, with some absent. This sample has over 85,000 clones, with 65% to 85% found just once. The chain couples TRBV10-3 to TRBJ2-3; no firm D call. This clonotype originated in a man between 60 and 75 years old with renal cell carcinoma. This material consisted of blood, taken from a patient whose treatment included radiotherapy and nephrectomy. The CDR3 region is CAISEGRSTDTQYF. CDR3 DNA: TGTGCCATCAGTGAGGGGCGGAGCACAGATACGCAGTATTTT.